This TCR beta chain was recovered during a study of radiotherapy plus CTLA-4 blockade in lung cancer. Repertoires were generated with immunoSEQ multiplex PCR, while TCRdb's copy carries only in-frame clones and drops some. The sample holds some 67,000 clones, more than 70% seen once. This CDR3 is built from 13 residues. Germline CDR1 reads MGHRA; CDR2 reads YSYEKL. V dropped 1 base and J dropped 5 bases, with 9 bases sitting between them. As regards this clone: Antigen unknown.

Study observations and caveats: In blood, TCR clones derived from the tumor expanded after radiotherapy plus ipilimumab.

Chemo-refractory metastatic non-small-cell lung cancer patients were treated with focal radiation plus CTLA-4 blockade with ipilimumab. V is TRBV4-1 and J is TRBJ2-7, with D perhaps TRBD2 (6 bases). The sequence derives from a human donor with non-small cell lung cancer whose response to radiotherapy plus ipilimumab could not be evaluated. Some clones in this sample may be carry-over from other donors' samples. The sequencing used peripheral blood, collected from a patient treated with radiotherapy plus ipilimumab. DNA of the CDR3: TGCGCCAGCAGCCAAGTAGGAGGGGACGAGCAGTACTTC. Its protein product is CASSQVGGDEQYF.